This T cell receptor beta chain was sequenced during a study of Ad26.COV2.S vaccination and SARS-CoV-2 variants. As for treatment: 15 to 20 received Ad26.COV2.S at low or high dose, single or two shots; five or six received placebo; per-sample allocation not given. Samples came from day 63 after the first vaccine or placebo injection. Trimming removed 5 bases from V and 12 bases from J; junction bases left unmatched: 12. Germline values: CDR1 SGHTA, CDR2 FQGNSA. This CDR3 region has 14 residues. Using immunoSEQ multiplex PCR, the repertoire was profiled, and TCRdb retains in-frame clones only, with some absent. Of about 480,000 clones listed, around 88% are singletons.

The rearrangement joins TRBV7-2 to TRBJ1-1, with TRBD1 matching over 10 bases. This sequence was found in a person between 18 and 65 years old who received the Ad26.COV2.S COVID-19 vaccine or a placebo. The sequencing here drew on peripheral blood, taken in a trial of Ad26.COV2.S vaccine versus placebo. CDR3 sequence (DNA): TGTGCCAGCAGCCCACCGGGACAGGGGAGGAGGACTTTCTTT. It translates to CASSPPGQGRRTFF.